These T cell receptor beta chains were read from a single sample in a study of cytomegalovirus exposure and HLA in healthy donors. Generated by immunoSEQ multiplex PCR, the TCRdb table keeps only in-frame clones and is missing some. This sample has 100,000 to 150,000 clones, with roughly 80% found just once. The sequenced sample consisted of PBMCs. The receptors were gathered from a man aged 30 to 45 in good health and CMV-seropositive. The CDR3 runs from the conserved cysteine through the conserved F or W. Each record gives: CDR3 protein, CDR3 DNA, J gene, clone size, D gene, V gene. A D gene is named only where the DNA matches it firmly. The listing skips clone size in some rows; elsewhere it reads once, few, many or a size class.

CDR3 protein: CASSQEARDREQFF
CDR3 DNA: TGCGCCAGCAGCCAAGAGGCCCGGGACAGGGAGCAGTTCTTC
J gene: TRBJ2-1
clone size: NA
D gene: TRBD1
V gene: TRBV4-1

CDR3 protein: CASRGTGNYGYTF
CDR3 DNA: TGTGCCAGTAGGGGGACAGGGAACTATGGCTACACCTTC
J gene: TRBJ1-2
clone size: NA
D gene: TRBD1
V gene: TRBV19

CDR3 protein: CASTQTSGKQFF
CDR3 DNA: TGTGCCAGCACTCAGACTAGCGGAAAGCAGTTCTTC
J gene: TRBJ2-1
clone size: NA
D gene: TRBD2
V gene: TRBV6-6

CDR3 protein: CASSLAGRADTQYF
CDR3 DNA: TGTGCCAGCAGTCTAGCGGGGAGAGCAGATACGCAGTATTTT
J gene: TRBJ2-3
clone size: NA
D gene: TRBD2
V gene: TRBV6-1

CDR3 protein: CASSPVPDRASTEQFF
CDR3 DNA: TGTGCCAGTAGTCCGGTCCCGGACAGGGCTTCAACTGAGCAGTTCTTC
J gene: TRBJ2-1
clone size: NA
D gene: TRBD1
V gene: TRBV19

CDR3 protein: CASSLEGQTPNTGELFF
CDR3 DNA: TGCGCCAGCAGCTTGGAGGGGCAGACCCCGAACACCGGGGAGCTGTTTTTT
J gene: TRBJ2-2
clone size: NA
D gene: NA
V gene: TRBV5-1

CDR3 protein: CASSQDAGGYQETQYF
CDR3 DNA: TGTGCCAGCAGCCAAGATGCGGGGGGTTACCAAGAGACCCAGTACTTC
J gene: TRBJ2-5
clone size: once
D gene: TRBD2
V gene: TRBV14

CDR3 protein: CASSPPGVKANQPQHF
CDR3 DNA: TGTGCCAGCTCACCACCGGGCGTAAAGGCTAATCAGCCCCAGCATTTT
J gene: TRBJ1-5
clone size: NA
D gene: NA
V gene: TRBV18

CDR3 protein: CASSRLTRGGTRELFF
CDR3 DNA: TGCGCCAGCAGCCGTTTGACACGGGGTGGAACCAGGGAGCTGTTTTTT
J gene: TRBJ2-2
clone size: NA
D gene: NA
V gene: TRBV5-1

CDR3 protein: CASSPGQGAYNEQFF
CDR3 DNA: TGTGCCAGCAGCCCAGGACAGGGGGCGTACAATGAGCAGTTCTTC
J gene: TRBJ2-1
clone size: NA
D gene: TRBD1
V gene: TRBV6-4

CDR3 protein: CASSFESGGPSGQYF
CDR3 DNA: TGTGCCAGCAGCTTTGAAAGCGGGGGCCCATCTGGGCAGTATTTT
J gene: TRBJ2-3
clone size: NA
D gene: TRBD2
V gene: TRBV5-6

CDR3 protein: CASSPQGTGELFF
CDR3 DNA: TGTGCCAGCAGCCCACAGGGGACCGGGGAGCTGTTTTTT
J gene: TRBJ2-2
clone size: NA
D gene: TRBD1
V gene: TRBV7-9

CDR3 protein: CASSSSGETQYF
CDR3 DNA: TGTGCCAGCAGTTCGAGCGGGGAGACCCAGTACTTC
J gene: TRBJ2-5
clone size: NA
D gene: NA
V gene: TRBV7-3

CDR3 protein: CASRVRGLGTEAFF
CDR3 DNA: TGTGCCAGCAGAGTCAGGGGGCTGGGCACTGAAGCTTTCTTT
J gene: TRBJ1-1
clone size: NA
D gene: TRBD1
V gene: TRBV6-5

CDR3 protein: CASLTGVYSPLHF
CDR3 DNA: TGTGCCAGCTTGACAGGGGTTTATTCACCCCTCCACTTT
J gene: TRBJ1-6
clone size: NA
D gene: TRBD1
V gene: TRBV5-8

CDR3 protein: CASRSRGQRYSYSPLHF
CDR3 DNA: TGTGCCAGCAGGTCCAGGGGCCAGCGGTACTCTTATTCACCCCTCCACTTT
J gene: TRBJ1-6
clone size: NA
D gene: NA
V gene: TRBV7-2

CDR3 protein: CASSLDRRQGAGYTF
CDR3 DNA: TGTGCCAGCAGCTTAGATCGCCGACAGGGGGCTGGCTACACCTTC
J gene: TRBJ1-2
clone size: NA
D gene: TRBD1
V gene: TRBV7-2

CDR3 protein: CASVGLSDTQYF
CDR3 DNA: TGCGCCAGCGTCGGTCTGTCAGATACGCAGTATTTT
J gene: TRBJ2-3
clone size: NA
D gene: NA
V gene: TRBV4-1

CDR3 protein: CAWNHRVGYTF
CDR3 DNA: TGTGCCTGGAATCACAGGGTCGGCTACACCTTC
J gene: TRBJ1-2
clone size: NA
D gene: NA
V gene: TRBV30

CDR3 protein: CASSWTGQITYEQYF
CDR3 DNA: TGTGCCAGCAGCTGGACAGGGCAAATTACCTACGAGCAGTACTTC
J gene: TRBJ2-7
clone size: NA
D gene: TRBD1
V gene: TRBV5-6

CDR3 protein: CASSNLAGGYNEQFF
CDR3 DNA: TGTGCCAGCAGTAACCTAGCGGGGGGCTACAATGAGCAGTTCTTC
J gene: TRBJ2-1
clone size: NA
D gene: TRBD2
V gene: TRBV28

CDR3 protein: CASSESYQGARNEQYF
CDR3 DNA: TGTGCCAGCAGCGAATCCTACCAGGGGGCGCGAAATGAGCAGTACTTC
J gene: TRBJ2-7
clone size: once
D gene: TRBD1
V gene: TRBV7-2

CDR3 protein: CASSLTDTQYF
CDR3 DNA: TGTGCCAGCAGCTTAACAGATACGCAGTATTTT
J gene: TRBJ2-3
clone size: NA
D gene: NA
V gene: TRBV9

CDR3 protein: CASSERQGSTYEQYF
CDR3 DNA: TGTGCCAGCAGTGAAAGGCAGGGTAGCACCTACGAGCAGTACTTC
J gene: TRBJ2-7
clone size: NA
D gene: NA
V gene: TRBV2

CDR3 protein: CASNPVSSYNSPLHF
CDR3 DNA: TGTGCCAGCAACCCCGTTAGCTCCTATAATTCACCCCTCCACTTT
J gene: TRBJ1-6
clone size: few
D gene: NA
V gene: TRBV7-9

CDR3 protein: CASSQANGNTEAFF
CDR3 DNA: TGTGCCAGCAGCCAAGCTAACGGGAACACTGAAGCTTTCTTT
J gene: TRBJ1-1
clone size: few
D gene: NA
V gene: TRBV14

CDR3 protein: CASSLTGQPMVYNEQFF
CDR3 DNA: TGTGCCAGCAGCTTAACGGGACAGCCCATGGTGTACAATGAGCAGTTCTTC
J gene: TRBJ2-1
clone size: NA
D gene: TRBD1
V gene: TRBV7-3

CDR3 protein: CASSLGTGGNTEAFF
CDR3 DNA: TGCGCCAGCAGCTTAGGGACAGGGGGCAACACTGAAGCTTTCTTT
J gene: TRBJ1-1
clone size: NA
D gene: TRBD1
V gene: TRBV5-1

CDR3 protein: CASSQGLAGGPFRSYEQYF
CDR3 DNA: TGCGCCAGCAGCCAAGGACTAGCGGGGGGGCCTTTTCGGTCCTACGAGCAGTACTTC
J gene: TRBJ2-7
clone size: NA
D gene: TRBD2
V gene: TRBV4-1

CDR3 protein: CASSQGGAYGYTF
CDR3 DNA: TGTGCCAGCAGTCAGGGAGGGGCCTATGGCTACACCTTC
J gene: TRBJ1-2
clone size: few
D gene: NA
V gene: TRBV2

CDR3 protein: CASSLRTGNQPQHF
CDR3 DNA: TGTGCCAGCAGCTTAAGGACAGGGAACCAGCCCCAGCATTTT
J gene: TRBJ1-5
clone size: NA
D gene: TRBD1
V gene: TRBV7-2

CDR3 protein: CASASHAGAGGYTF
CDR3 DNA: TGTGCCAGCGCCTCCCACGCGGGGGCGGGGGGCTACACCTTC
J gene: TRBJ1-2
clone size: NA
D gene: NA
V gene: TRBV28

CDR3 protein: CASSPYTPGQGSFDYGYTF
CDR3 DNA: TGCGCCAGCAGCCCATATACTCCGGGACAGGGTTCTTTCGACTATGGCTACACCTTC
J gene: TRBJ1-2
clone size: NA
D gene: TRBD1
V gene: TRBV5-1

CDR3 protein: CASSLVLAGGNNEQFF
CDR3 DNA: TGCGCCAGCAGCTTGGTACTAGCGGGGGGAAACAATGAGCAGTTCTTC
J gene: TRBJ2-1
clone size: NA
D gene: TRBD2
V gene: TRBV5-1

CDR3 protein: CASSYGQLFSGNTIYF
CDR3 DNA: TGTGCCAGCAGTTACGGACAGCTCTTCTCTGGAAACACCATATATTTT
J gene: TRBJ1-3
clone size: few
D gene: NA
V gene: TRBV6-5

CDR3 protein: CASSYSSGRSYEQYF
CDR3 DNA: TGTGCCAGCAGTTACTCGTCCGGGAGGTCCTACGAGCAGTACTTC
J gene: TRBJ2-7
clone size: NA
D gene: TRBD2
V gene: TRBV6-5

CDR3 protein: CASRPEGGFGELFF
CDR3 DNA: TGTGCCAGCAGACCAGAGGGAGGATTCGGGGAGCTGTTTTTT
J gene: TRBJ2-2
clone size: NA
D gene: NA
V gene: TRBV7-3

CDR3 protein: CASSVGTGGSGYTF
CDR3 DNA: TGTGCCAGCAGCGTAGGGACAGGGGGCTCTGGCTACACCTTC
J gene: TRBJ1-2
clone size: NA
D gene: TRBD1
V gene: TRBV7-2

CDR3 protein: CASSIGGGAPDEQFF
CDR3 DNA: TGTGCCAGTAGTATAGGTGGGGGGGCCCCCGATGAGCAGTTCTTC
J gene: TRBJ2-1
clone size: NA
D gene: NA
V gene: TRBV19

CDR3 protein: CASSFEPRDMGIYEQYF
CDR3 DNA: TGCGCCAGCAGCTTCGAACCCCGGGACATGGGGATTTACGAGCAGTACTTC
J gene: TRBJ2-7
clone size: NA
D gene: NA
V gene: TRBV5-1

CDR3 protein: CASALNTEAFF
CDR3 DNA: TGTGCTAGTGCTTTGAACACTGAAGCTTTCTTT
J gene: TRBJ1-1
clone size: once
D gene: NA
V gene: TRBV12-5

CDR3 protein: CASSPAGGPNSPLHF
CDR3 DNA: TGTGCCAGCAGCCCCGCGGGAGGGCCTAATTCACCCCTCCACTTT
J gene: TRBJ1-6
clone size: NA
D gene: NA
V gene: TRBV7-6

CDR3 protein: CASSSGTEGNTIYF
CDR3 DNA: TGCGCCAGCAGCTCCGGGACAGAAGGAAACACCATATATTTT
J gene: TRBJ1-3
clone size: few
D gene: TRBD1
V gene: TRBV5-1

CDR3 protein: CASRTRGRDYGYTF
CDR3 DNA: TGTGCCAGCAGGACCAGGGGGCGGGACTATGGCTACACCTTC
J gene: TRBJ1-2
clone size: NA
D gene: TRBD1
V gene: TRBV6-1

CDR3 protein: CASSYTMTGPEAFF
CDR3 DNA: TGTGCCAGCAGTTACACAATGACAGGGCCTGAAGCTTTCTTT
J gene: TRBJ1-1
clone size: NA
D gene: TRBD1
V gene: TRBV6-6

CDR3 protein: CASSLRGRNTEAFF
CDR3 DNA: TGTGCCAGCAGCCTGAGGGGGCGGAACACTGAAGCTTTCTTT
J gene: TRBJ1-1
clone size: NA
D gene: TRBD1
V gene: TRBV6-5

CDR3 protein: CASQGLSYEQYF
CDR3 DNA: TGTGCCAGTCAGGGACTCTCCTACGAGCAGTACTTC
J gene: TRBJ2-7
clone size: few
D gene: NA
V gene: TRBV6-6

CDR3 protein: CASSREGYYEQYF
CDR3 DNA: TGTGCCAGCAGCCGGGAAGGGTACTACGAGCAGTACTTC
J gene: TRBJ2-7
clone size: NA
D gene: NA
V gene: TRBV6-5

CDR3 protein: CASSPEDSEAFF
CDR3 DNA: TGTGCCAGCAGCCCTGAGGACAGTGAAGCTTTCTTT
J gene: TRBJ1-1
clone size: NA
D gene: NA
V gene: TRBV9

CDR3 protein: CASSYSRLDEQYF
CDR3 DNA: TGTGCCAGCAGTTACTCGCGTTTGGACGAGCAGTACTTC
J gene: TRBJ2-7
clone size: NA
D gene: NA
V gene: TRBV6-6

CDR3 protein: CASRREGELTEAFF
CDR3 DNA: TGTGCCAGCAGGAGGGAGGGGGAATTGACTGAAGCTTTCTTT
J gene: TRBJ1-1
clone size: NA
D gene: NA
V gene: TRBV6-4

CDR3 protein: CASSQGAGGGPRYF
CDR3 DNA: TGTGCCAGCAGCCAAGGGGCAGGGGGTGGTCCAAGGTATTTT
J gene: TRBJ2-3
clone size: few
D gene: TRBD1
V gene: TRBV4-2

CDR3 protein: CASSRKTGVADTEAFF
CDR3 DNA: TGTGCCAGCAGCCGAAAGACAGGGGTGGCCGACACTGAAGCTTTCTTT
J gene: TRBJ1-1
clone size: NA
D gene: TRBD1
V gene: TRBV9

CDR3 protein: CASTPRVDTQYF
CDR3 DNA: TGTGCCAGCACCCCGAGGGTAGATACGCAGTATTTT
J gene: TRBJ2-3
clone size: once
D gene: NA
V gene: TRBV9